Following are 20 T cell receptor beta chains from one sample sequenced in a study of HIV-infected patients and healthy controls. No cell fractionation was done, so the repertoire covers all unsorted peripheral blood T cells. Reverse transcription used around 500 ng RNA and constant-region primers for alpha and beta. Each of the alpha and beta chains got its own library through chain-specific third strand synthesis with indices. TCRdb re-called the 5' RACE reads through MiXCR, storing one row per CDR3 protein. This table holds fewer than 25,000 distinct CDR3 sequences, 8.9% found once. Source material: blood. The receptors were gathered from an adult in good health.

Ten or more counts support this clonotype. The chain uses TRBV5-1 and TRBJ2-3; D uncertain. The CDR3 loop spans 14 amino acids. Between the trimmed V and J ends, which lost 4 bases and 3 bases, there was a span of 12 bases. Germline V gene data show CDR1 as SGHRS and CDR2 as YFSETQ. The CDR3 DNA follows: TGCGCCAGCAGCCAACTGACTGGTACAGATACGCAGTATTTT. Its protein is CASSQLTGTDTQYF. The full variable domain, in which reference TRBV5-1 and TRBJ2-3 provide the parts outside the CDR3, is KAGVTQTPRYLIKTRGQQVTLSCSPISGHRSVSWYQQTPGQGLQFLFEYFSETQRNKGNFPGRFSGRQFSNSRSEMNVSTLELGDSALYLCASSQLTGTDTQYFGPGTRLTVL.

This clonotype has just a few counts. V is TRBV7-3 and J is TRBJ2-1; TRBD1 or TRBD2 may be the D gene (6 bases each). CDR1 and CDR2 from the germline V gene are SGHTA and FQGTGA. CDR3 size: 13 residues. Trimming took 5 bases from V and 12 from J, leaving 17 bases between them. CDR3 loop: CASSPRGPGGQFF. CDR3 nucleotides: TGTGCCAGCAGCCCCCGGGGGCCCGGTGGGCAGTTCTTC.

In its sample, this clonotype ranks as medium-sized (0.01 to 0.1%). The J gene is TRBJ1-5, the V gene TRBV30, with D maybe TRBD1 (5 bases). Germline CDR1 reads GTSNPN; CDR2 reads SVGIG (reference sequence). Trimming stripped 3 bases from V and 0 bases from J, with 12 bases between. This CDR3 spans 15 amino acids. The CDR3 DNA follows: TGTGCCTGGAGCACGGGGGATGGTAGCAATCAGCCCCAGCATTTT. Translated, it gives CAWSTGDGSNQPQHF.

In its sample, this clonotype was seen many times. The chain has TRBV6-4 and TRBJ2-3, with 10 bases matching TRBD2. CDR1 and CDR2 (germline): MRHNA, SNTAGT. CDR3 length: 16 amino acids. Unmatched junction bases numbered 4, after V lost 2 bases and J lost 2 bases. The CDR3: CASSDTLAGHTDTQYF. As DNA, the CDR3 is TGTGCCAGCAGTGACACACTAGCGGGACACACAGATACGCAGTATTTT.

At least ten counts were recorded for this clonotype. The chain uses TRBV28 and TRBJ2-1; no clear D gene. Per the germline V gene, CDR1 is MDHEN and CDR2 is SYDVKM. The CDR3 totals 16 residues. Trimming cost V 6 bases and J 0 bases, with 15 bases left between them. The CDR3 here is CASSRPDRGSYNEQFF. CDR3 in DNA: TGTGCCAGCAGCCGTCCCGACCGTGGCTCCTACAATGAGCAGTTCTTC.

This clonotype was picked up many times. The CDR3 DNA follows: TGCAGTGCCACGCGACAGGGAAGTGATCGGGGTCAGCCCCAGCATTTT. Protein product: CSATRQGSDRGQPQHF. V gene TRBV20-1 combines with J gene TRBJ1-5, with 7 nucleotides matching TRBD1. Looked up from germline, CDR1 is DFQATT and CDR2 is SNEGSKA (reference sequence). CDR3 size: 16 residues. Germline trimming cut 6 bases from V and 6 bases from J; bases unmatched to any gene: 17.

In this sample, this clonotype turned up many times. The CDR3 DNA is TGTGCCAGCAGTGAAACGGCTAGCGGCACCGGGGAGCTGTTTTTT. Amino acids: CASSETASGTGELFF. V and J are TRBV6-1 and TRBJ2-2; TRBD2 matches at 7 bases. Losses at the gene ends were 2 bases for V and 4 bases for J; bases not matched to a gene: 4. The CDR3 totals 15 residues. Germline CDR1 MNHNS, CDR2 SASEGT.

This clonotype rates as medium-sized. V usage is TRBV4-1 and J usage is TRBJ2-5, with D possibly being TRBD1 (5 bases). The CDR3 extends over 14 amino acids. Germline V gene data show CDR1 as MGHRA and CDR2 as YSYEKL. The ends were cut back, 6 bases at V and 2 bases at J, with 13 bases in the middle. CDR3: CASSPIGEQETQYF. DNA of the CDR3: TGCGCCAGCAGTCCGATAGGGGAACAAGAGACCCAGTACTTC.

This clonotype was recorded at least ten times. The gene calls are TRBV11-1 and TRBJ2-3; 7 bases line up with TRBD1. V lost 2 bases, J lost 3 bases, and 5 bases stayed unmatched. This CDR3 contains 15 residues. Germline lookup yields CDR1 SGHAT and CDR2 FQDESV (reference sequence). The CDR3 is CASSLRGRRTDTQYF. CDR3 sequence (DNA): TGTGCCAGCAGCTTAAGGGGGCGCAGAACAGATACGCAGTATTTT.

By sample share, this clonotype is medium-sized (0.01 to 0.1%). This chain joins TRBV20-1 and TRBJ2-7, with D hard to call. The length of the CDR3 is 12 residues. The V end lost 6 bases, the J end lost 2 bases, and 11 bases lay between the germline ends. Germline CDR1 and CDR2: DFQATT and SNEGSKA (reference sequence). CDR3 residues: CSASRAAYEQYF. CDR3 nucleotide sequence: TGCAGTGCGAGCCGGGCCGCCTACGAGCAGTACTTC.

This clonotype is labeled as medium-sized (0.01 to 0.1%). The chain recombines TRBV3-1 with TRBJ2-7; 10 nucleotides match TRBD2. CDR1 LGHDT and CDR2 YNNKEL come from the germline V gene (reference sequence). This CDR3 region has 17 residues. V shed 1 base and J 9 bases; nucleotides not matched to a gene: 15. CDR3 nucleotide sequence: TGTGCCAGCAGCCAAGGGCCTAGCGGGGGAAGTTCGCTCGGGCAGTACTTC. Translation gives CASSQGPSGGSSLGQYF.

This clonotype was counted only a few times. This chain connects TRBV4-3 to TRBJ1-6, with TRBD1 identical over 10 bases. The germline V gene encodes CDR1 LGHNA and CDR2 YSLEER. The CDR3 is made up of 16 amino acids. V shed 3 bases and J 6 bases; nucleotides not matched to a gene: 5. The CDR3 sequence is CASSHDRGPSNSPLHF. CDR3 bases: TGCGCCAGCAGCCACGACAGGGGGCCGAGTAATTCACCCCTCCACTTT.

This clonotype was seen more than once but under ten times. The chain recombines TRBV19 with TRBJ2-3; no definite D call. V was shortened by 3 bases and J by 4 bases, with 11 bases between the two germline ends. Germline V gene sequence: CDR1 LNHDA, CDR2 SQIVND (reference sequence). This CDR3 has 14 amino acids. CDR3 region: CASSIHQAPDTQYF. CDR3 DNA: TGTGCCAGTAGTATCCATCAGGCACCAGATACGCAGTATTTT.

This clonotype was seen at least ten times. This chain connects TRBV6-2 or TRBV6-3 to TRBJ2-2; the D is unclear. Trimming removed 6 bases from V and 0 bases from J, with 8 bases in between. The CDR3 is 14 residues long. Germline V gene lookup returns CDR1 MNHEY and CDR2 SVGEGT. For the CDR3, the DNA is TGTGCCAGCAGATCTATAGCGAACACCGGGGAGCTGTTTTTT. It translates to CASRSIANTGELFF.

There are a few counts of this clonotype. The V and J genes are TRBV5-1 and TRBJ2-7; D might be TRBD1 (6 bases). This CDR3 comprises 14 residues. The ends were cut back, 2 bases at V and 2 bases at J, with 11 bases in the middle. CDR1 is SGHRS and CDR2 is YFSETQ in the germline V gene. CDR3 residues: CASSFDRPTYEQYF. The CDR3 DNA reads TGCGCCAGCAGCTTCGACAGGCCTACCTACGAGCAGTACTTC.

This clonotype was counted ten times or more. V gene TRBV12-3 or TRBV12-4 combines with J gene TRBJ1-4; 7 bases agree with TRBD1. This CDR3 is 14 amino acids long. V dropped 4 bases and J dropped 6; count of bases not matched to a gene: 5. The CDR3 sequence: CASSYRGWDEKLFF. CDR3 in DNA: TGTGCCAGCAGTTACAGGGGTTGGGATGAAAAACTGTTTTTT.

The CDR3 sequence is CASSQVRSGETQYF. The CDR3 nucleotides are TGCGCCAGCAGCCAAGTTCGAAGCGGAGAGACCCAGTACTTC. The rearrangement links TRBV4-1 to TRBJ2-5; D is possibly TRBD2 (5 bases). This CDR3 has 14 residues. V lost 1 base, J lost 4 bases, and 10 bases lay in between. Germline-derived CDR1 and CDR2 are MGHRA and YSYEKL.

In its sample, this clonotype was seen many times. The CDR3 DNA reads TGTGCCAGCAGTGACAGGGTAGATGGCTACACCTTC. Translating gives CASSDRVDGYTF. The J gene is TRBJ1-2, the V gene TRBV2; a weak D match, TRBD1 (5 bases). The CDR3 is 12 residues long. Germline V gene lookup returns CDR1 SNHLY and CDR2 FYNNEI. With 3 bases removed from V and 6 bases from J, the gap between germline ends came to 8 bases.

The chain is built from TRBV28 and TRBJ1-6, with 8 bases identical to TRBD1. V shed 4 bases and J 5 bases; nucleotides not matched to a gene: 13. Germline lookup yields CDR1 MDHEN and CDR2 SYDVKM. CDR3 length: 18 residues. The CDR3: CASSSSSAGGGHNSPLHF. The CDR3 DNA reads as TGTGCCAGCAGTTCATCCTCCGCAGGGGGCGGCCATAATTCACCCCTCCACTTT.

This clonotype was found many times. This sequence joins TRBV19 and TRBJ1-5; D is possibly TRBD1 (6 bases). CDR1 is LNHDA and CDR2 is SQIVND in the germline V gene (reference sequence). Trimming cost V 2 bases and J 4 bases, with 9 bases left between them. This CDR3 contains 14 residues. This CDR3 is CASSILGANQPQHF. Here the CDR3 DNA reads TGTGCCAGTAGTATATTGGGGGCTAATCAGCCCCAGCATTTT.